This T cell receptor beta chain emerged from a study of vaccination effects on CD4 cells after COVID-19. Overall study results and limits: Only 1 of 255 vaccine-induced clones from healthy vaccinees cross-reacted with common cold coronaviruses. Convalescent patients in the study were few, and early post-infection timepoints were absent.

Germline assignment: CDR1 LGHDT and CDR2 YNNKEL (reference sequence). There are 17 residues in the CDR3. As to this clone: The antigen is unknown.

Sequencing was performed with immunoSEQ multiplex PCR; in TCRdb, only in-frame clones are kept and a portion is missing. The sample consists of approximately 22,000 clones, approximately 70% of them appearing once. Prior to sequencing, the ViraFEST assay stimulated PBMC with viral peptide pools, which expanded the antigen-specific CD4+ T cells. Researchers isolated CD4+ T cells once less than twelve days of culture had elapsed. Each culture well received a few million PBMC. These cells were then cultured in IMDM with about 10 IU/ml IL-2 and roughly 10 ug/ml peptides. Days 3 and 7 saw half the medium replaced with IL-2 medium.

This material consisted of CD4+ T cells from PBMCs cultured with HCoV-229E spike peptides, taken before COVID-19 vaccination. This TCR came from a human donor who received a COVID-19 vaccine. This rearrangement joins TRBV3-1 (or the pseudogene TRBV3-2) to TRBJ1-6; no firm D call. This chain's CDR3 is CEAAHPTRQANNSPLHF. CDR3 DNA sequence: TGTGAGGCAGCCCATCCCACGAGACAAGCCAATAATTCACCCCTCCACTTT.